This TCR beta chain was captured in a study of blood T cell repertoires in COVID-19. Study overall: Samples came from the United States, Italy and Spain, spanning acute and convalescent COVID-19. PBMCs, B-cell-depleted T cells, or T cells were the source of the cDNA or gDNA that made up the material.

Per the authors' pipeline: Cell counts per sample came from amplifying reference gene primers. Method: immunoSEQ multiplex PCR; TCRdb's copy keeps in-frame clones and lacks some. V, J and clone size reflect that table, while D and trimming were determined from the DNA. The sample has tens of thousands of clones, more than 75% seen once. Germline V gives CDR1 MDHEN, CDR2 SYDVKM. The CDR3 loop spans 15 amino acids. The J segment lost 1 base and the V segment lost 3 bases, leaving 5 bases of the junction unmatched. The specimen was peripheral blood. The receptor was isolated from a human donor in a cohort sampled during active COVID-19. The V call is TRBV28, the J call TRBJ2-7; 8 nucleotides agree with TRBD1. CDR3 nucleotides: TGTGCCAGCAGTTTGGCCAGGGGGCTTTCCTACGAGCAGTACTTC. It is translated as CASSLARGLSYEQYF.